The rows below give T cell receptor beta chains drawn from one sample of a study of blood T cells in healthy people across ages. TCRdb redid the calling of the 5' RACE reads with MiXCR, one entry per CDR3 protein. The sample has about 730,000 distinct CDR3 sequences, roughly two fifths seen once. Sequencing input: blood. The source of these receptors is a woman aged 60 to 75 in good health. The CDR3 runs from the conserved cysteine through the conserved F or W. The D gene is left open where the match is weak. Where a row states a size, it is once, few, many or the class of an expanded clone; other rows omit it.

D	J	V	size	CDR3	DNA
.	TRBJ2-2	TRBV28	.	CASSGPPNTGELFF	TGTGCCAGCAGTGGGCCCCCAAACACCGGGGAGCTGTTTTTT
TRBD2	TRBJ2-3	TRBV29-1	many	CSVDPWGGTSGSTDTQYF	TGCAGCGTTGACCCCTGGGGGGGAACAAGCGGGAGCACAGATACGCAGTATTTT
TRBD1	TRBJ1-5	TRBV5-1	.	CASSPGTEGQPQHF	TGCGCCAGCAGCCCTGGGACAGAGGGTCAGCCCCAGCATTTT
TRBD2	TRBJ2-3	TRBV29-1	.	CSTPTSGGRTDTQYF	TGCAGCACACCTACTAGCGGAGGTCGCACAGATACGCAGTATTTT
.	TRBJ2-1	TRBV6-5	.	CASSYSSPAPEQFF	TGTGCCAGCAGTTACTCGAGTCCGGCCCCGGAGCAGTTCTTC
.	TRBJ1-4	TRBV5-1	.	CASSLTGTRDEKLFF	TGCGCCAGCAGCCTCACAGGGACCAGGGATGAAAAACTGTTTTTT
.	TRBJ2-1	TRBV18	.	CASSPGTRAYNEQFF	TGTGCCAGCTCACCAGGGACAAGGGCATACAATGAGCAGTTCTTC
.	TRBJ1-5	TRBV18	.	CASLEVQGNQPQHF	TGTGCCAGCCTCGAGGTCCAGGGCAATCAGCCCCAGCATTTT
.	TRBJ2-5	TRBV3-1	few	CASSQVGGRETQYF	TGTGCCAGCAGCCAAGTGGGGGGGCGCGAGACCCAGTACTTC
TRBD2	TRBJ2-4	TRBV30	few	CAWSHRGDNKNIQYF	TGTGCCTGGAGTCATCGGGGGGATAACAAAAACATTCAGTACTTC
TRBD2	TRBJ2-6	TRBV7-7	few	CASAQLASSGANVLTF	TGTGCCAGCGCACAACTAGCGTCCTCTGGGGCCAACGTCCTGACTTTC
TRBD2	TRBJ2-3	TRBV7-2	.	CASKLTSGRTDTQYF	TGTGCCAGCAAGCTTACTAGCGGGAGGACAGATACGCAGTATTTT
.	TRBJ1-2	TRBV7-2	many	CASSSSRGWSLGYTF	TGTGCCAGCAGCTCATCAAGGGGCTGGTCGTTAGGCTACACCTTC
TRBD1	TRBJ1-5	TRBV4-2	few	CASSQDPTGNQPQHF	TGTGCCAGCAGCCAAGATCCGACAGGGAATCAGCCCCAGCATTTT
.	TRBJ1-4	TRBV11-2	few	CASSLDGGRKLFF	TGTGCCAGCAGCTTAGACGGGGGTCGTAAACTGTTTTTT
.	TRBJ2-3	TRBV5-1	many	CASSLDGSTDTQYF	TGCGCCAGCAGCTTGGACGGAAGCACAGATACGCAGTATTTT
.	TRBJ2-1	TRBV4-3	.	CASSQDRAGGEQFF	TGCGCCAGCAGCCAAGATCGGGCGGGTGGGGAGCAGTTCTTC
.	TRBJ2-7	TRBV7-2	.	CASSKMLWAIQPDEQYF	TGTGCCAGCAGCAAGATGCTTTGGGCGATACAACCGGACGAGCAGTACTTC
.	TRBJ2-4	TRBV7-9	.	CASSLGAGDIAKNIQYF	TGTGCCAGCAGCTTAGGGGCAGGTGATATAGCCAAAAACATTCAGTACTTC
TRBD1	TRBJ2-5	TRBV7-9	many	CASSSGTGHQETQYF	TGTGCCAGCAGTTCCGGGACAGGACACCAAGAGACCCAGTACTTC
.	TRBJ2-7	TRBV10-3	many	CAISEGRSLLEQYF	TGTGCCATCAGTGAGGGCAGGTCTCTCCTCGAGCAGTACTTC
.	TRBJ2-6	TRBV10-3	.	CATTDGANVLTF	TGTGCCACCACAGATGGGGCCAACGTCCTGACTTTC
.	TRBJ2-3	TRBV6-1	few	CASNSPVPDTQYF	TGTGCCAGCAACTCACCGGTTCCAGATACGCAGTATTTT
TRBD2	TRBJ2-3	TRBV9	.	CASSVSLAGGGADTQYF	TGTGCCAGCAGCGTCTCCCTAGCGGGAGGTGGGGCAGATACGCAGTATTTT
.	TRBJ1-5	TRBV6-6	few	CASSYSGALDQPQHF	TGTGCCAGCAGTTACTCGGGGGCCCTCGATCAGCCCCAGCATTTT
TRBD1	TRBJ2-7	TRBV5-1	few	CASSRDSPQREQYF	TGCGCCAGCAGTAGGGACAGCCCGCAGCGGGAGCAGTACTTC
.	TRBJ1-4	TRBV5-1	once	CASSSLGITNEKLFF	TGCGCCAGCAGCTCCCTAGGGATAACTAATGAAAAACTGTTTTTT
.	TRBJ1-3	TRBV3-1	.	CASSLSPSSGNTIYF	TGTGCCAGCAGCCTTAGCCCGAGCTCTGGAAACACCATATATTTT
TRBD1	TRBJ1-6	TRBV12-3/TRBV12-4	.	CASSLRTGGTPLHF	TGTGCCAGCAGTCTCCGGACAGGGGGTACACCCCTCCACTTT
TRBD1	TRBJ2-6	TRBV9	.	CASSVTQGAEGSGANVLTF	TGTGCCAGCAGCGTAACGCAGGGGGCTGAAGGTTCTGGGGCCAACGTCCTGACTTTC
TRBD1	TRBJ1-5	TRBV28	.	CASLTGGGNQPQHF	TGTGCCAGCCTGACAGGGGGAGGCAATCAGCCCCAGCATTTT
.	TRBJ1-4	TRBV5-1	.	CASSFWEATNEKLFF	TGCGCCAGCAGCTTTTGGGAAGCAACTAATGAAAAACTGTTTTTT
TRBD1	TRBJ1-2	TRBV7-2	.	CASRLGFRGYGYTF	TGTGCCAGCAGACTAGGGTTCAGGGGGTATGGCTACACCTTC
.	TRBJ2-3	TRBV29-1	many	CSSKDSTDTQYF	TGCAGCTCAAAAGACAGCACAGATACGCAGTATTTT
.	TRBJ2-1	TRBV3-1	few	CASSSRTDGEQFF	TGTGCCAGCAGCTCCAGGACAGATGGTGAGCAGTTCTTC
.	TRBJ1-2	TRBV6-2/TRBV6-3	.	CASSYFFNYGYTF	TGTGCCAGCAGTTACTTTTTTAACTATGGCTACACCTTC
.	TRBJ2-1	TRBV11-2	few	CASSLGPSGRQFF	TGTGCCAGCAGCCTGGGACCCTCAGGAAGGCAGTTCTTC
.	TRBJ2-6	TRBV4-2	few	CASSQPPGANVLTF	TGTGCCAGCAGCCAACCTCCTGGGGCCAACGTCCTGACTTTC
TRBD1	TRBJ1-4	TRBV6-6	.	CASRAPGTGENEKLFF	TGTGCCAGCAGGGCTCCCGGGACAGGGGAGAATGAAAAACTGTTTTTT
TRBD1	TRBJ2-5	TRBV4-3	.	CASSQALQGVNEQYF	TGCGCCAGCAGCCAAGCCCTACAGGGGGTCAATGAGCAGTACTTC
TRBD1	TRBJ1-6	TRBV5-1	.	CASSGQGAALGGSPPHF	TGCGCCAGCAGCGGACAGGGGGCCGCCTTAGGAGGTTCACCCCCCCACTTT
.	TRBJ2-3	TRBV3-1	few	CASSQGAQTGTDTQYF	TGTGCCAGCAGCCAAGGTGCACAGACCGGCACAGATACGCAGTATTTT
.	TRBJ1-1	TRBV2	.	CASSDPGLNTEAFF	TGTGCCAGCAGTGATCCAGGACTGAACACTGAAGCTTTCTTT